These 10 T cell receptor beta chains share one sample of origin, sequenced in a study of cytomegalovirus exposure and HLA in healthy donors. Vbeta (60) and Jbeta (13) primers were used in the PCR. Here immunoSEQ multiplex PCR was the method, and the copy in TCRdb shows in-frame clones only, minus some. The table shows 150,000 to 200,000 clones, with around 68% occurring only once. The sequenced sample was PBMCs. All receptors derive from a man in his forties or fifties in good health and CMV-seronegative.

The chain recombines TRBV7-2 with TRBJ2-5; 8 bases match TRBD1. V trimming: 4 bases; J trimming: 5 bases; junction bases outside the gene matches: 6. This CDR3 is 14 amino acids long. Germline V gene lookup returns CDR1 SGHTA and CDR2 FQGNSA. The CDR3: CASSYTGGGETQYF. The CDR3 region has the DNA TGTGCCAGCAGCTACACAGGGGGTGGGGAGACCCAGTACTTC.

This chain uses TRBV9 with TRBJ2-2; 11 positions match TRBD2. This CDR3 contains 16 residues. Germline V gene lookup returns CDR1 SGDLS and CDR2 YYNGEE. The junction had 5 bases not matched to a gene; V was cut back by 0 bases and J by 7 bases. The CDR3 here is CASSVGVAGGHGELFF. Here the CDR3 DNA reads TGTGCCAGCAGCGTAGGGGTAGCGGGGGGGCACGGGGAGCTGTTTTTT. Combining the CDR3 with reference TRBV9 and TRBJ2-2 gives the whole variable domain DSGVTQTPKHLITATGQRVTLRCSPRSGDLSVYWYQQSLDQGLQFLIQYYNGEERAKGNILERFSAQQFPDLHSELNLSSLELGDSALYFCASSVGVAGGHGELFFGEGSRLTVL.

This clone was seen a single time. The chain carries TRBV7-2 and TRBJ1-2, with TRBD1 matching 10 bases. Germline assignment: CDR1 SGHTA and CDR2 FQGNSA. The CDR3 loop spans 16 amino acids. V dropped 2 bases and J dropped 9; count of bases not matched to a gene: 12. Here the CDR3 reads CASSLRQTGTGERYTF. In DNA form, the CDR3 reads TGTGCCAGCAGCTTACGCCAGACTGGGACAGGGGAACGCTACACCTTC.

The V call is TRBV6-5, the J call TRBJ2-2; 7 nucleotides match TRBD2. V was clipped by 0 bases and J by 5 bases; unmatched bases: 6. CDR3 length: 16 residues. The germline gives CDR1 MNHEY, CDR2 SVGAGI. The CDR3, as DNA: TGTGCCAGCAGTTACTCGAGCGGGGCCGGGACCGGGGAGCTGTTTTTT. This codes for CASSYSSGAGTGELFF.

The rearrangement uses TRBV5-6 and TRBJ1-3; no clear D gene. This CDR3 is built from 14 residues. Germline V lookup: CDR1 SGHDT, CDR2 YYEEEE. V was clipped by 0 bases and J by 2 bases, with 6 bases between them. This CDR3 reads CASSLGGAGNTIYF. The CDR3 DNA reads as TGTGCCAGCAGCTTGGGGGGAGCTGGAAACACCATATATTTT.

This chain uses TRBV19 with TRBJ2-7, with D tentatively TRBD1 (6 bases). Germline V gives CDR1 LNHDA, CDR2 SQIVND (reference sequence). V was clipped by 6 bases and J by 4 bases, with 19 bases between them. This CDR3 has 15 amino acids. The CDR3 DNA is TGTGCCAGTAGCTCGGGTGGTTTGGGGGCTTACGAGCAGTACTTC. Translating it yields CASSSGGLGAYEQYF.

The rearrangement links TRBV7-2 to TRBJ2-3; 9 nucleotides match TRBD1. Trimming cost V 8 bases and J 1 base; bases outside gene matches: 7. The CDR3 has 15 residues. Germline assignment: CDR1 SGHTA and CDR2 FQGNSA. The CDR3 loop is CASGARQGGTDTQYF. The CDR3 DNA follows: TGTGCCAGCGGCGCCAGACAGGGGGGCACAGATACGCAGTATTTT. The variable domain in full, completed from reference TRBV7-2 and TRBJ2-3, reads GAGVSQSPSNKVTEKGKDVELRCDPISGHTALYWYRQSLGQGLEFLIYFQGNSAPDKSGLPSDRFSAERTGGSVSTLTIQRTQQEDSAVYLCASGARQGGTDTQYFGPGTRLTVL.

V usage is TRBV2 and J usage is TRBJ2-2; D is unresolved. The CDR3 contains 14 residues. V lost 2 bases, J lost 0 bases, and 4 bases lay in between. The germline CDR1 and CDR2 sequences are SNHLY and FYNNEI. The CDR3 sequence: CASSERANTGELFF. DNA for the CDR3: TGTGCCAGCAGTGAACGAGCGAACACCGGGGAGCTGTTTTTT.

Only a few counts were recorded for this clone. The chain employs TRBV4-1 and TRBJ1-2, with D possibly being TRBD1 (6 bases). The CDR3 loop spans 16 amino acids. The V end lost 0 bases, the J end lost 7 bases, and 18 bases lay between the germline ends. Germline-derived CDR1 and CDR2 are MGHRA and YSYEKL. In nucleotides, the CDR3 is TGCGCCAGCAGCCAAGACCCCTCGGCAGGGGCACGTGGCTACACCTTC. Translation: CASSQDPSAGARGYTF.

The CDR3 DNA reads as TGTGCCAGCAGCCCGGACATTGGAAACACCATATATTTT. It specifies CASSPDIGNTIYF. The rearrangement uses TRBV2 and TRBJ1-3; D is perhaps TRBD1 (5 bases). The V end was cut by 6 bases, the J end by 3 bases, with 9 bases between. Germline assignment: CDR1 SNHLY and CDR2 FYNNEI. The CDR3 is 13 residues long.